This TCR beta chain was captured in a study of cytomegalovirus exposure and HLA in healthy donors (dated by TCRdb to 2016 to 2017). General notes on the study: According to an earlier analysis of 587 of the donors, 150 million to 200 million T cells yielded 100 million or so unique TCR beta sequences and about 300 Gb of sequence data. An early release covering roughly 600 HLA-typed donors comprised 300 to 350 gigabases of sequencing data and some 79 million unique TCR sequences. Of the roughly 390 genotyped donors, roughly 85% fell in the genetic ancestry cluster associated with self-reported Caucasian donors. The aim of the study was to test whether cataloging public T cell receptors could identify signatures of past pathogen exposure. The study used immunosequencing to profile the T cell repertoires of around 600 subjects and linked those repertoires to cytomegalovirus serostatus. Besides the first cohort of more than 650 subjects, a separate validation cohort made up of roughly 120 different subjects was used. The study combined high-throughput TCR immunosequencing, statistical association of individual TCRs with disease status, and machine learning to predict cytomegalovirus infection status. A later analysis re-analyzed previously published TCR beta repertoires from 550 to 700 donors and added high-resolution HLA genotyping to study TCR occurrence patterns. The later analysis used no new phenotypic data to find candidate immune exposures, relying instead on TCR beta sequences and their occurrence across donors. To decide whether each TCR beta V gene segment behaved as functional or pseudogenic, an earlier analysis of over 500 of the donors relied on high-throughput TCR beta sequencing. Donor age, sex, ethnicity and CMV serostatus were compiled alongside the repertoire data. In a later genetic analysis, genome-wide SNP genotypes for about 55% of the roughly 700 donors were used, and that subset was treated as a discovery cohort. All discovery cohort repertoires had been generated using a single sequencing platform. Class I and class II HLA loci were covered by the typing at four-digit resolution. Typing coverage varied by locus: roughly 629-640 donors for A, B, C, DRB1 and DQB1; under 550 for DQA1; nearly 610 for DPA1; roughly 450 for DPB1. Several DR-DQ haplotypes were treated as single units for association and clustering because of strong linkage in the cohort. Across approximately 420 genotyped donors of the cohort, an average of about 220,000 unique TCR beta nucleotide sequences per donor were sequenced, and 15% to 20% of those sequences were non-productive. Broader findings and caveats from the paper: In this cohort, only TCR beta chains were sequenced, and detectable features were limited by the absence of alpha or paired-chain data. In the study, roughly 160 TCR beta chains were listed as associated with cytomegalovirus. CMV serostatus was the only immune exposure information available for the cohort. Several of the top co-occurrence clusters appeared to be linked to parvovirus B19, influenza, CMV and Epstein-Barr virus, according to a later analysis. Sequencing depth was assumed to be roughly uniform across donors in the presence/absence analyses, though that assumption may not hold. In a later analysis, around 17,000 TCR beta sequences were associated with specific HLA alleles at a false discovery rate of 0.05. Because counts were too low, seventeen rarely observed V segments, including chromosome 9 orphons, were excluded from the earlier analysis of about 500 of the donors. A later genetic analysis reported fewer N-insertions in productive TCRs among donors in an Asian-associated ancestry cluster than the approximately 670-donor mean. The classifier was reported to diagnose cytomegalovirus status with high specificity and sensitivity in both the original and validation cohorts. The authors suggested that the approach could potentially be extended to other disease states and immunological phenotypes. While some public TCRs were present in many individuals, most TCR sequences turned up only very rarely across donors. Linkage disequilibrium might explain the correlated functional status among segregating V segments, but an unknown experimental factor could not be excluded. Most CMV-associated TCR beta chains appeared to be HLA-restricted in a later analysis, and the HLA associations seemed to be driven largely by CMV exposure. In vitro tests confirmed that a few of the cytomegalovirus-associated TCR beta chains recognize cytomegalovirus antigens. A later analysis found that HLA-associated TCR beta chains were more clonally expanded and had lower generation probabilities than equally common non-associated chains. In an earlier analysis of about 540 of the donors, most TCR beta V segments were observed in productive rearrangements about 87% or about 30% of the time, broadly matching IMGT annotations. When HLA alleles, especially DR and DQ, strongly co-occurred, attributing TCR associations to individual alleles was difficult. An association between a missense DCLRE1C variant and V-gene and J-gene trimming of TCR beta chains was found in a later genetic analysis and replicated in an independent cohort. Because the 87-base-pair reads could not distinguish some IMGT-functional V segments, including TRBV6-2 and TRBV6-3, those segments were excluded. Because some donors lacked HLA typing at each locus, the association tests relied only on the typed subset. A group of highly shared sequence variants was considered likely to be a technical artifact of the sequencing pipeline. A later analysis found that TCR association rates varied across HLA loci, with DRB1 alleles showing the most associated TCRs and HLA-C alleles the fewest. A further reported finding was that TCR beta sequences accurately predicted the HLA-A and HLA-B alleles for most subjects in the first cohort.

The library was prepared using the immunoSEQ multiplex PCR assay. The multiplex PCR relied on a mix of 60 forward primers for TCR Vbeta segments and 13 reverse primers for TCR Jbeta segments. Amplification of the CDR3 region of rearranged TCR beta genes was performed with a multiplex PCR assay on genomic DNA. The Illumina HiSeq System was used to sequence the amplified TCR beta libraries as 87-base-pair reads. The study's own analysis went as follows. Across the 640 or so repertoires, a later analysis counted some 80 million unique TCR beta chains, around 11 million of which were shared by at least two donors. To remove PCR and sequencing errors, raw reads were error-corrected and collapsed into unique sequences using a nearest-neighbor algorithm that merged closely related sequences. V, D and J gene segments were assigned by aligning CDR3 sequences to IMGT reference sequences. For a sequence to be retained, a match of at least six nucleotides to both a V gene segment and a J gene segment was required. Rearrangements were called productive when the CDR3 lacked stop codons and stayed in frame with V and J; all others were non-productive. CDR3 was defined according to IMGT convention as the region running from the second conserved V-encoded cysteine to the conserved J-encoded phenylalanine. The earlier analysis of 500 to 750 of the donors excluded any sequence lacking an unambiguous match to a single V gene segment. An earlier analysis of 587 of the donors called V segments functional above 56.7% productive rearrangements and segregating when the between-donor standard deviation exceeded 5%. A statistical classification framework was built for diagnosing cytomegalovirus status from the catalog of TCR beta chain sequences. A later analysis assigned V and J genes by comparing TCR nucleotide sequences with IMGT/GENE-DB human TR gene sequences. In a later analysis, CDR3 sequences and most-parsimonious VDJ recombination scenarios were assigned using the TCRdist pipeline. In a later analysis, each TCR beta chain was defined by its CDR3 amino acid sequence together with its V-gene family, and reads lacking a unique V-gene family were excluded. A later analysis removed several hundred highly shared, low-generation-probability nucleotide sequences to deal with suspected cross-contamination and a sequencing artifact. In a later analysis, a clonal expansion index for each public chain was calculated from normalized within-repertoire ranks of inferred template counts. In a later analysis, generation probabilities were computed with a VDJ recombination model fitted to out-of-frame rearrangements, and the resulting probabilities were checked against IGoR. A later analysis scored TCR-TCR, TCR-HLA and TCR-CMV co-occurrence with hypergeometric tests, applying a repertoire-size bias correction to TCR pairs. In a later analysis, false discovery rates were estimated by permuting HLA or CMV assignments 20 times. A later analysis grouped co-occurring TCRs with DBSCAN, adding TCRdist sequence similarity when clustering within HLA-allele-positive subsets. For co-occurrence clustering, repertoires with fewer than 30,000 or more than 120,000 public chains were excluded, along with roughly five repertoires with anomalous nucleotide sharing. TCRdb provides this immuneACCESS table in a form limited to in-frame rearrangements. Some clones are lacking; in checked studies, under half of them reflect an unresolved V gene, and why the rest are absent is not known. The DNA was the basis for D and trimming; V, J and clone size are from that table. For this sample the table gives 150,000 to 250,000 clones, of which roughly 85% were detected only once. The ten largest make up 4.4% of the sample.

As encoded in the germline V gene, CDR1 is MNHEY while CDR2 is SVGAGI. V loses 0 bases, J loses 0 bases, and the germline ends lie 6 bases apart. The CDR3 has 15 amino acids, counting the end cysteine and phenylalanine. Only CDR3 DNA remains: 45 bases, in frame from the first base. The cohort comprised 550 to 700 healthy bone marrow donors. At the time of sampling, every cohort member was nominally healthy, though immune exposures that went unrecorded were likely present. The donor tested CMV seropositive, placing the donor among the 250 to 350 seropositive members of the cohort. A peripheral blood sample was collected from each donor, and TCR beta sequencing was performed on peripheral blood mononuclear cells. Genomic DNA was extracted from the blood cell samples with the Qiagen DNeasy Blood Extraction Kit. This clone was counted only a few times. There is no known antigen for this receptor. Qualities for individual bases were not recorded, and no much larger clone is one base off.

Material for sequencing was PBMCs. Here the chain combines TRBV6-5 and TRBJ2-1; TRBD2 is possibly the D segment (6 matching bases). The clonotype originates from a woman under 40 in good health and CMV-seropositive. Here the CDR3 is given as CASSYSGSSYNEQFF. The DNA sequence is as follows: TGTGCCAGCAGTTACTCCGGGAGCTCCTACAATGAGCAGTTCTTC.